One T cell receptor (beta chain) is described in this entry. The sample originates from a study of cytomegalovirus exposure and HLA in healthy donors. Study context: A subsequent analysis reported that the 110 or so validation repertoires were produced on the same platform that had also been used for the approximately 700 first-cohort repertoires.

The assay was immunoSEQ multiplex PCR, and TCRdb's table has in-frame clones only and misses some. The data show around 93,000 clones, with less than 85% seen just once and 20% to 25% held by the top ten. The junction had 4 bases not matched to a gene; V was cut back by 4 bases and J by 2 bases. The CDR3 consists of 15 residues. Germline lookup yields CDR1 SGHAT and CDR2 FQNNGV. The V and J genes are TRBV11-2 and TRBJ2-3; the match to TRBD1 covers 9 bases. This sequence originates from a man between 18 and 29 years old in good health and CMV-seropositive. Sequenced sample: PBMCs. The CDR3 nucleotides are TGTGCCAGCAGCTCCCGGGACAGGGTCACAGATACGCAGTATTTT. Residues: CASSSRDRVTDTQYF.